This TCR beta chain appears in the sequencing data of a study of technical replicates of blood from a few donors. This clone was seen only once. Produced via immunoSEQ multiplex PCR; TCRdb's table is partial and in-frame only. This table holds about 75,000 clones, approximately 96% found once. This CDR3 region has 14 residues. Germline CDR1 is MDHEN and CDR2 is SYDVKM. V lost 6 bases and J 6 bases, leaving 17 bases between the germline ends. The sequenced sample was T cells isolated from PBMCs. This sequence originates from a human donor in good health. The rearrangement joins TRBV28 to TRBJ1-2, with D uncertain. CDR3 sequence: CASRSPGRRDGYTF. The CDR3 DNA is TGTGCCAGCAGGTCTCCGGGTCGGCGGGATGGCTACACCTTC.